The 32 T cell receptor beta chains given below trace back to one sample, sequenced in a study of cytotoxic CD8 clonotypes in ibrutinib-treated CLL. Some clones are missing from TCRdb's copy, which holds only in-frame ones; the method was immunoSEQ multiplex PCR. The sample records around 15,000 clones, over 70% being singletons. Material: PBMCs, obtained before ibrutinib treatment. The source is a human donor with chronic lymphocytic leukemia.

This clone was seen only a few times. The V call is TRBV18, the J call TRBJ1-2; 7 bases align to TRBD1. The CDR3 contains 17 residues. Looked up from germline, CDR1 is KGHSH and CDR2 is LQKENI. V lost 3 bases, J lost 2 bases, and 12 bases stayed unmatched. The CDR3 DNA sequence: TGTGCCAGCTCACCCGCGGACAGGTCCCTCTCAAACTATGGCTACACCTTC. Translation: CASSPADRSLSNYGYTF.

This clone has only a few counts. J is TRBJ2-5 and V is TRBV7-9, with 10 bases lining up with TRBD1. V gave up 11 bases and J gave up 4 bases; unmatched junction bases: 7. This CDR3 region has 13 residues. The germline CDR1 and CDR2 sequences are SEHNR and FQNEAQ (reference sequence). Here the CDR3 DNA reads TGTGCCGGAGGGGACAGGGGCGCAGAGACCCAGTACTTC. It codes for CAGGDRGAETQYF.

The rearrangement uses TRBV7-2 and TRBJ2-7, with 10 positions matching TRBD2. Germline CDR1 SGHTA, CDR2 FQGNSA. The CDR3 runs to 14 residues. The ends lost 2 bases at V and 6 bases at J; junction bases unmatched: 4. Written as DNA, the CDR3 is TGTGCCAGCAGCTTACCAGCGGGAGGGCCCGAGCAGTACTTC. It encodes CASSLPAGGPEQYF. Using reference TRBV7-2 and TRBJ2-7 for the parts outside the CDR3, the full variable domain is GAGVSQSPSNKVTEKGKDVELRCDPISGHTALYWYRQSLGQGLEFLIYFQGNSAPDKSGLPSDRFSAERTGGSVSTLTIQRTQQEDSAVYLCASSLPAGGPEQYFGPGTRLTVT.

About this clone itself: This CDR3 fails to terminate in the conserved phenylalanine or tryptophan, so it likely reflects a read error. No DNA is shown, since the ends of the CDR3 on it are uncertain; the CDR3 is the one TCRdb lists. The CDR3 region is CASSAHRGTPLL. The chain has TRBV27 and TRBJ2-7; the DNA was not used to check the table's D call, TRBD1. With termini counted, the CDR3 has 12 amino acids. The V gene's germline CDR1 is MNHEY and CDR2 SMNVEV (reference sequence).

About this clone itself: This sample also contains other DNA sequences that code for the same CDR3. V and J are TRBV18 and TRBJ2-7, with no clear D. Trimming shortened V by 0 bases and J by 4 bases, and 7 bases separated the two germline ends. Germline V lookup: CDR1 KGHSH, CDR2 LQKENI. The CDR3 runs 13 residues. The CDR3 DNA sequence: TGTGCCAGCTCACCACCAGAGTCTTACGAGCAGTACTTC. Amino acid sequence: CASSPPESYEQYF.

The rearrangement links TRBV7-2 to TRBJ2-5; D is perhaps TRBD2 (5 bases). Germline CDR1 and CDR2: SGHTA and FQGNSA. The CDR3 contains 15 residues. Deletions cut 5 bases from V and 5 bases from J, with 18 bases between. DNA of the CDR3: TGTGCCAGCAGCCCCCGTATGAGAAGGGAGGAGACCCAGTACTTC. Translation: CASSPRMRREETQYF.

The chain recombines TRBV9 with TRBJ2-1, with D unresolved. Germline CDR1 is SGDLS and CDR2 is YYNGEE. The CDR3 is 15 amino acids. Trimming left V 0 bases short and J 6 bases short, with 13 bases between. The CDR3, as DNA: TGTGCCAGCAGCGTAGGCACAGCGAGCACCAATGAGCAGTTCTTC. Its translation is CASSVGTASTNEQFF. Full variable domain (missing parts from reference TRBV9 and TRBJ2-1): DSGVTQTPKHLITATGQRVTLRCSPRSGDLSVYWYQQSLDQGLQFLIQYYNGEERAKGNILERFSAQQFPDLHSELNLSSLELGDSALYFCASSVGTASTNEQFFGPGTRLTVL.

The chain has TRBV4-3 and TRBJ2-7; 10 positions match TRBD1. V lost 3 bases to trimming and J lost 2 bases; unmatched junction nucleotides: 4. The CDR3 is 15 amino acids. In germline, CDR1 is LGHNA, CDR2 YSLEER. DNA of the CDR3: TGCGCCAGCAGCCACGGGACAGGGGTAACCTACGAGCAGTACTTC. Its protein is CASSHGTGVTYEQYF.

The V call is TRBV16, the J call TRBJ1-4; no definite D call. CDR1 and CDR2 from the germline V gene are KGHSY and FQNENV. V lost 4 bases and J lost 0, with 6 bases in between. The CDR3 length is 14 residues. The CDR3 protein is CASSLRATNEKLFF. The CDR3 coding sequence is TGTGCCAGCAGCCTGAGAGCAACTAATGAAAAACTGTTTTTT.

Only one count was recorded for this clone. V and J are TRBV19 and TRBJ2-3; 8 bases align to TRBD1. Germline CDR1 is LNHDA and CDR2 is SQIVND (reference sequence). The V gene end was trimmed by 4 bases and the J gene end by 5 bases; junction bases not matched to a gene: 2. CDR3 length equals 13 residues. Here the CDR3 DNA reads TGTGCCAGTAGTACGGACAGGGAAGATACGCAGTATTTT. It translates to CASSTDREDTQYF. Full variable domain (outside the CDR3, taken from reference TRBV19 and TRBJ2-3): DGGITQSPKYLFRKEGQNVTLSCEQNLNHDAMYWYRQDPGQGLRLIYYSQIVNDFQKGDIAEGYSVSREKKESFPLTVTSAQKNPTAFYLCASSTDREDTQYFGPGTRLTVL.

This chain connects TRBV29-1 to TRBJ1-1; D unresolved. The CDR3 spans 13 residues. Trimming took 0 bases from V and 10 from J, leaving 15 bases between them. CDR1 is SQVTM, CDR2 ANQGSEA, per germline. The CDR3 DNA reads as TGCAGCGTTGAAGAAAGGACCGCCGCAGCAGCTTTCTTT. Its protein product is CSVEERTAAAAFF.

This rearrangement joins TRBV2 to TRBJ2-1; no definite D call. Germline loops: CDR1 SNHLY, CDR2 FYNNEI. With 6 bases removed from V and 3 bases from J, the gap between germline ends came to 9 bases. This CDR3 contains 13 residues. CDR3 amino acids: CASRWVFYNEQFF. Written as DNA, the CDR3 is TGTGCCAGCAGGTGGGTATTCTACAATGAGCAGTTCTTC.

The chain has TRBV7-2 and TRBJ2-7; 7 bases map to TRBD2. The CDR3 length is 15 residues. Germline CDR1 SGHTA, CDR2 FQGNSA. V lost 1 base and J lost 2; bases outside the gene matches: 5. Here the CDR3 reads CASSLVASGPYEQYF. The CDR3 DNA reads TGTGCCAGCAGCTTAGTGGCTAGCGGTCCCTACGAGCAGTACTTC.

This chain joins TRBV2 and TRBJ2-7, with D tentatively TRBD2 (6 bases). CDR3 length equals 14 residues. Trimming shortened V by 5 bases and J by 2 bases, and 13 bases separated the two germline ends. CDR1 SNHLY and CDR2 FYNNEI come from the germline V gene. The CDR3 loop reads CASSTRLVPYEQYF. The DNA for the CDR3 is TGTGCCAGCAGTACAAGACTAGTCCCCTACGAGCAGTACTTC.

This chain uses TRBV19 with TRBJ1-1; D might be TRBD1 (5 bases). This CDR3 has 14 amino acids. CDR1 is LNHDA and CDR2 is SQIVND in the germline V gene (reference sequence). Trimming removed 5 bases from V and 5 bases from J, with 15 bases in between. The CDR3 DNA is TGTGCCAGTAGTCAGGGTGGCAGGGTTACTGAAGCTTTCTTT. Its protein is CASSQGGRVTEAFF.

CDR3 in amino acids: CATRRVGESDTQYF. The CDR3 DNA sequence: TGTGCCACCCGGCGGGTGGGGGAGTCAGATACGCAGTATTTT. V is TRBV2 and J is TRBJ2-3; D may be TRBD1 or TRBD2 (5 bases each). V gave up 10 bases and J gave up 4 bases, with 18 bases separating them. Germline lookup yields CDR1 SNHLY and CDR2 FYNNEI. This CDR3 has 14 amino acids.

This sequence joins TRBV19 and TRBJ2-1; D gene ambiguous. Trimming removed 4 bases at V and 9 bases at J, with 19 bases between. The CDR3 loop spans 15 amino acids. CDR1 and CDR2 from the germline V gene are LNHDA and SQIVND (reference sequence). CDR3 bases: TGTGCCAGTAGTAAGGCTAGTAATGTGGTACCTGAGCAGTTCTTC. This translates into CASSKASNVVPEQFF. The variable domain in full, with the rest retrieved from reference TRBV19 and TRBJ2-1, is DGGITQSPKYLFRKEGQNVTLSCEQNLNHDAMYWYRQDPGQGLRLIYYSQIVNDFQKGDIAEGYSVSREKKESFPLTVTSAQKNPTAFYLCASSKASNVVPEQFFGPGTRLTVL.

With respect to this clone: Compared with germline, one end of the junction differs, possibly owing to a read error. The chain recombines TRBV10-3 with TRBJ1-5; D unresolved. CDR3 length equals 12 residues. Germline V gene data show CDR1 as ENHRY and CDR2 as SYGVKD. CDR3 protein: CASSTRNQPQHF. DNA for the CDR3: TGTGCCAGCAGTACCAGAAATCAGCCCCAGCATTTT.

The V and J genes are TRBV19 and TRBJ2-3, with 16 bases that match TRBD2. The CDR3 is 18 amino acids. Looked up from germline, CDR1 is LNHDA and CDR2 is SQIVND (reference sequence). Unmatched junction bases numbered 13, after V lost 10 bases and J lost 3 bases. CDR3 coding DNA: TGTGCCAACCGAACCGGGACTAGCGGGAGGGCCAGAACAGATACGCAGTATTTT. Translation: CANRTGTSGRARTDTQYF.

V gene TRBV6-6 combines with J gene TRBJ2-1; tentative D call: TRBD2 (6 bases). With 6 bases removed from V and 7 bases from J, the gap between germline ends came to 13 bases. The CDR3 totals 13 residues. Germline V gene sequence: CDR1 MNHNY, CDR2 SVGAGI (reference sequence). This CDR3 is CASSRPRGNEQFF. CDR3 coding DNA: TGTGCCAGCAGCCGACCCCGGGGGAATGAGCAGTTCTTC.

The V gene is TRBV6-1, the J gene TRBJ2-1; 8 nucleotides align to TRBD2. V trimming: 8 bases; J trimming: 7 bases; junction bases outside the gene matches: 13. From germline, CDR1 is MNHNS and CDR2 SASEGT. The CDR3 is 15 residues long. The CDR3 DNA sequence: TGTGCCAGCCGGATGGCCAGCGGGGGTTGGAATGAGCAGTTCTTC. Protein sequence: CASRMASGGWNEQFF.

The chain links TRBV16 to TRBJ2-7; 9 bases fit TRBD1. The CDR3 sequence is 15 residues long. The germline V gene has CDR1 KGHSY and CDR2 FQNENV. The J segment lost 2 bases and the V segment lost 3 bases, leaving 5 bases of the junction unmatched. The CDR3 here is CASSHSGTGPYEQYF. CDR3 sequence (DNA): TGTGCCAGCAGCCACTCCGGGACAGGGCCCTACGAGCAGTACTTC.

The rearrangement joins TRBV2 to TRBJ2-2; 7 bases are shared with TRBD2. After removal of 6 bases from V and 4 bases from J, the junction contained 11 bases not matched to a gene. Per germline, CDR1 SNHLY and CDR2 FYNNEI. The CDR3 totals 16 residues. For the CDR3, the DNA is TGTGCCAGCAGCTTTAGGGAGGGCCTCGGCACCGGGGAGCTGTTTTTT. Translation gives CASSFREGLGTGELFF.

V usage is TRBV27 and J usage is TRBJ2-5, with 8 bases lining up with TRBD2. The CDR3 covers 15 residues. Germline V gene sequence: CDR1 MNHEY, CDR2 SMNVEV (reference sequence). The trim removed 5 bases at V and 4 bases at J, leaving 9 bases unmatched. As DNA, the CDR3 is TGTGCCAGCAGTCCCCCCGGCCTAGCGGGAGAGACCCAGTACTTC. Encoded protein: CASSPPGLAGETQYF.

This clone turned up a few times. This chain joins TRBV4-2 and TRBJ2-7; no clear D gene. The CDR3 runs to 14 residues. Germline V gene data show CDR1 as LGHNA and CDR2 as YNFKEQ. V was cut by 4 bases and J by 1 base, with 11 bases left in between. The CDR3 DNA is TGTGCCAGCAGCCTATCCAGCAAATCCTACGAGCAGTACTTC. It yields the protein CASSLSSKSYEQYF.

The rearrangement joins TRBV27 to TRBJ2-2; a weak D match, TRBD1 (6 bases). Trimming took off 6 bases at V and 6 bases at J, with 8 bases between the two ends. CDR1 is MNHEY and CDR2 is SMNVEV in the germline V gene (reference sequence). The CDR3 runs to 12 residues. The CDR3 DNA is TGTGCCAGCAGCGAGGGGGCCGGGGAGCTGTTTTTT. Its translation: CASSEGAGELFF.

This chain connects TRBV28 to TRBJ1-1; no firm D call. This CDR3 has 11 amino acids. Trimming stripped 10 bases from V and 4 bases from J, with 10 bases between. Germline V lookup: CDR1 MDHEN, CDR2 SYDVKM. Here the CDR3 DNA reads TGTGCCACACATCAAACCACTGAAGCTTTCTTT. Encoded protein: CATHQTTEAFF.

This chain joins TRBV19 and TRBJ2-7; the match to TRBD1 covers 12 bases. Trimming removed 5 bases from V and 7 bases from J; junction bases left unmatched: 12. The CDR3 extends over 16 amino acids. Germline values: CDR1 LNHDA, CDR2 SQIVND (reference sequence). CDR3 bases: TGTGCCAGTAGTGCCGGGACAGGGGGCTTTCTGAAAGAGCAGTACTTC. It is translated as CASSAGTGGFLKEQYF. The whole variable domain, remainder taken from reference TRBV19 and TRBJ2-7, is DGGITQSPKYLFRKEGQNVTLSCEQNLNHDAMYWYRQDPGQGLRLIYYSQIVNDFQKGDIAEGYSVSREKKESFPLTVTSAQKNPTAFYLCASSAGTGGFLKEQYFGPGTRLTVT.

J is TRBJ1-1 and V is TRBV19, with D maybe TRBD1 (5 bases). Trimming left V 8 bases short and J 7 bases short, with 17 bases between. Germline CDR1 reads LNHDA; CDR2 reads SQIVND (reference sequence). This CDR3 is 13 amino acids long. The CDR3 region is CASSGRARGEAFF. CDR3 coding DNA: TGTGCCAGTTCTGGACGGGCGAGGGGTGAAGCTTTCTTT.

The chain employs TRBV19 and TRBJ2-5; no definite D call. With 9 bases removed from V and 3 bases from J, the gap between germline ends came to 14 bases. The CDR3 contains 13 residues. CDR1 is LNHDA and CDR2 is SQIVND in the germline V gene (reference sequence). The CDR3 here is CASQSRFEETQYF. The CDR3 DNA follows: TGTGCCAGCCAGAGCCGGTTTGAAGAGACCCAGTACTTC.

This clone was observed a single time. The chain joins TRBV6-1 to TRBJ2-2; no definite D call. Trimming stripped 2 bases from V and 5 bases from J, with 9 bases between. The CDR3 length is 14 residues. Germline V gene lookup returns CDR1 MNHNS and CDR2 SASEGT. CDR3 sequence reads: CASSEFPQTGELFF. The CDR3 coding sequence is TGTGCCAGCAGTGAATTCCCACAAACCGGGGAGCTGTTTTTT.

The table lists this clone with a few counts. The J gene is TRBJ2-7, the V gene TRBV7-2; D unresolved. Trimming stripped 7 bases from V and 0 bases from J, with 13 bases between. The germline CDR1 and CDR2 sequences are SGHTA and FQGNSA. This CDR3 has 14 amino acids. The CDR3 DNA reads TGTGCCAGCACCATCGCGACAACCTCCTACGAGCAGTACTTC. It codes for CASTIATTSYEQYF.